This TCR beta chain was sequenced in a study of Graves' ophthalmopathy and Graves' hyperthyroidism. General study points: This model predicted ophthalmopathy progression (sensitivity roughly 70%, specificity about 72%). Blood was where most expanded thyroid clonotypes above 0.001 frequency also turned up.

Of note for this clonotype: Its antigen is undetermined.

Amplification of the TCR beta CDR3 regions used RNA transcripts (as template). Investigators did first-round RT-PCR with HTBI primers, then second-round multiplex PCR. TCRdb re-derived calls from the multiplex PCR reads in MiXCR, one entry per CDR3 protein. The sample lists a few hundred thousand distinct CDR3 sequences, around a sixth occurring once. PBMCs came from less than 13 ml of fresh peripheral blood. This clonotype was obtained from an adult man with Graves' ophthalmopathy. Sequenced input: peripheral blood.

For the CDR3, the DNA is TGCGCCAGCAGCCCCCAGGGACTAGCGGGGGGGTACGAGCAGTACTTC. Protein: CASSPQGLAGGYEQYF. The chain employs TRBV4-3 and TRBJ2-7, with 16 bases that match TRBD2. The V gene end was trimmed by 4 bases and the J gene end by 4 bases; junction bases not matched to a gene: 4. This CDR3 has 16 residues. Germline loops: CDR1 LGHNA, CDR2 YSLEER.